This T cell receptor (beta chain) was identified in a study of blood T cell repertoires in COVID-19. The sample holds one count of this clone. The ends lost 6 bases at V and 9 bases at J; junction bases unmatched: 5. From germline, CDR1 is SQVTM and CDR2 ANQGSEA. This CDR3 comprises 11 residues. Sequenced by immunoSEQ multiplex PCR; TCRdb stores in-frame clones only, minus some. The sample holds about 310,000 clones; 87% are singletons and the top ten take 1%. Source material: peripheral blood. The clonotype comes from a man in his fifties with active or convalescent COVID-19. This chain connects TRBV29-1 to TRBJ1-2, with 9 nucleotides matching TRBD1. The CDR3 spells CSVGQGLRYTF. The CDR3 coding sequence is TGCAGCGTCGGACAGGGGTTACGCTACACCTTC.